This is a list of T cell receptor beta chains from one sample in a study of blood T cell repertoires in COVID-19. Clones were read by immunoSEQ multiplex PCR, and TCRdb kept only the in-frame ones, dropping some. The repertoire holds roughly 410,000 clones, with 89% as singletons. The sample consisted of peripheral blood. These TCRs come from a man aged 40-55 years with acute or convalescent COVID-19. The CDR3 runs from the conserved cysteine through the conserved F or W. Fields, in order: V gene, clone size, J gene, D gene, CDR3 DNA, CDR3 protein. D genes are given only for firm matches. Where a row states a size, it is once, few, many or the class of an expanded clone; other rows omit it.

TRBV4-1,NA,TRBJ2-3,NA,TGCGCCAGCAGCCAGGGCCCCCTGTCCTCGAGCACAGATACGCAGTATTTT,CASSQGPLSSSTDTQYF
TRBV9,NA,TRBJ2-2,NA,TGTGCCAGCAGCGCCCTGCCTAGGGGGGAGCTGTTTTTT,CASSALPRGELFF
TRBV10-3,NA,TRBJ2-1,TRBD2,TGTGCCATCAGTGAGTCGATAAGGACTAGCGGGAGTCTCAATGAGCAGTTCTTC,CAISESIRTSGSLNEQFF
TRBV7-3,NA,TRBJ2-6,NA,TGTGCCAGCAGCGCGCGGGACCGAGGAATCTCTGGGGCCAACGTCCTGACTTTC,CASSARDRGISGANVLTF
TRBV10-2,NA,TRBJ2-5,NA,TGCGCCAGCAGTCTAGGCACAGGGGGAGGGGAGACCCAGTACTTC,CASSLGTGGGETQYF
TRBV5-1,NA,TRBJ1-6,TRBD1,TGCGCCAGCAGCTTAGGGGACAGGAATTCACCCCTCCACTTT,CASSLGDRNSPLHF
TRBV5-1,NA,TRBJ2-3,NA,TGCGCCAGCAGCTTGGACGGGGGTTCGGCAGATACGCAGTATTTT,CASSLDGGSADTQYF
TRBV7-3,NA,TRBJ1-1,TRBD1,TGTGCCAGCAGCCCCCAGACAGGGAGGACGGACGAAGCTTTCTTT,CASSPQTGRTDEAFF
TRBV5-1,NA,TRBJ2-5,TRBD1,TGCGCCAGCAGCTACCGGGACAGGGGATTCCGGGAGACCCAGTACTTC,CASSYRDRGFRETQYF
TRBV11-2,once,TRBJ1-5,NA,TGTGCCAGCAGCCCTTCGGGAATAAATCAGCCCCAGCATTTT,CASSPSGINQPQHF
TRBV4-3,NA,TRBJ1-2,NA,TGCGCCAGCAGCCAAGTTTTAGGGGCTGAACTGGGCTATGGCTACACCTTC,CASSQVLGAELGYGYTF
TRBV5-1,NA,TRBJ2-3,NA,TGCGCCAGCAGCTGGCTGCCTAGCACAGATACGCAGTATTTT,CASSWLPSTDTQYF
TRBV3-1/TRBV3-2,NA,TRBJ1-5,TRBD1,TGTGCCAGCAGCCAGGGACAGGGCAATCAGCCCCAGCATTTT,CASSQGQGNQPQHF
TRBV20-1,NA,TRBJ1-5,NA,TGCAGTGCTAGTCCCTCGGACAGAAACAATCAGCCCCAGCATTTT,CSASPSDRNNQPQHF
TRBV6-5,NA,TRBJ2-5,TRBD2,TGTGCCAGCACCCTTGGGACTAGCGGGGGAGAGACCCAGTACTTC,CASTLGTSGGETQYF
TRBV6-5,NA,TRBJ2-1,NA,TGTGCCAGCAGTTACGACAGTGACAATGAGCAGTTCTTC,CASSYDSDNEQFF
TRBV2,NA,TRBJ1-1,NA,TGTGCCAGCAGTCGGGAAATTGAAGCTTTCTTT,CASSREIEAFF
TRBV27,NA,TRBJ2-1,NA,TGTGCCAGCAGTTTATTTGTCCCGAGCTCCTACAATGAGCAGTTCTTC,CASSLFVPSSYNEQFF
TRBV5-1,NA,TRBJ1-3,NA,TGCGCCAGCAGCTTGGGGACAGTCTCTGGAAACACCATATATTTT,CASSLGTVSGNTIYF
TRBV20-1,NA,TRBJ2-1,TRBD2,TGCAGTGCTAGTCTGGTGACTAGCGGGGCACTAACCCCTTACAATGAGCAGTTCTTC,CSASLVTSGALTPYNEQFF
TRBV5-6,NA,TRBJ1-1,NA,TGTGCCAGCAGCTTGGGAGACAAAGCTTTCTTT,CASSLGDKAFF
TRBV18,NA,TRBJ2-3,TRBD2,TGTGCCAGCACACCGGGACTAGCGGGAGACGCAGATACGCAGTATTTT,CASTPGLAGDADTQYF
TRBV15,NA,TRBJ1-2,NA,TGTGCCACCAGCCGGAGGGGTTGGGGGGTCGAAGGCTACACCTTC,CATSRRGWGVEGYTF
TRBV6-1,NA,TRBJ1-2,NA,TGTGCCAGCAGTGAAGGGGGGGGCGCGGATGGCTACACCTTC,CASSEGGGADGYTF
TRBV15,many,TRBJ1-1,NA,TGTGCCACCAGCAGAGAGTTGGTGACAGGATTGAACACTGAAGCTTTCTTT,CATSRELVTGLNTEAFF
TRBV6-5,NA,TRBJ1-5,NA,TGTGCCAGCAGTTACTCGGTCTCGGGCAATCAGCCCCAGCATTTT,CASSYSVSGNQPQHF
TRBV5-1,NA,TRBJ2-1,TRBD2,TGCGCCAGCAGCTTGGGACGGACTAGCGTTGACAATGAGCAGTTCTTC,CASSLGRTSVDNEQFF
TRBV4-1,NA,TRBJ2-7,NA,TGCGCCAGCAGCCAAGATCGGAGGCGGACCTCCTACGAGCAGTACTTC,CASSQDRRRTSYEQYF
TRBV19,once,TRBJ1-6,NA,TGTGCCAGTAGTAGAACTGTAAATTCACCCCTCCACTTT,CASSRTVNSPLHF
TRBV6-5,once,TRBJ2-2,NA,TGTGCCAGCAGCCGAGAGGTGAACCCCGGGGAGCTGTTTTTT,CASSREVNPGELFF
TRBV2,NA,TRBJ1-1,TRBD1,TGTGCCAGCACCTTGGGACAGGCGAACACTGAAGCTTTCTTT,CASTLGQANTEAFF
TRBV10-1,NA,TRBJ2-1,TRBD2,TGCGCCAGCAGTGAAATCAGCGGGAGGGACAGAACTTACAATGAGCAGTTCTTC,CASSEISGRDRTYNEQFF
TRBV19,NA,TRBJ1-5,NA,TGTGCCAGTAGTATTTACCAGGGGAGAAGGAATCAGCCCCAGCATTTT,CASSIYQGRRNQPQHF
TRBV7-2,many,TRBJ1-1,NA,TGTGCCAGCAGCTTAGCGACGGGGATGAACACTGAAGCTTTCTTT,CASSLATGMNTEAFF
TRBV7-6,NA,TRBJ2-1,NA,TGTGCCAGCAGCTTAGTCGGGAATGAGCAGTTCTTC,CASSLVGNEQFF
TRBV6-2/TRBV6-3,few,TRBJ1-1,NA,TGTGCCAGCAGTTATACACAGGTTCGGGGGGTTGAAGCTTTCTTT,CASSYTQVRGVEAFF
TRBV7-8,NA,TRBJ2-6,NA,TGTGCCAGCAGCTTTTCAGTATCACCTGGGGCCAACGTCCTGACTTTC,CASSFSVSPGANVLTF
TRBV5-5,NA,TRBJ1-1,NA,TGTGCCAGCAGCTCGGACAGCTCCCCCATGAACACTGAAGCTTTCTTT,CASSSDSSPMNTEAFF
TRBV12-5,NA,TRBJ2-2,TRBD1,TGTGCTAGTGGTGACAGGGGGCGGAACACCGGGGAGCTGTTTTTT,CASGDRGRNTGELFF
TRBV10-2,few,TRBJ1-5,NA,TGCGCCAGCAGTGAGTCGAGAGCCAGACACAATCAGCCCCAGCATTTT,CASSESRARHNQPQHF
TRBV6-6,NA,TRBJ1-2,NA,TGTGCCAGCAGCCCCAGCAGGGACTATGGCTACACCTTC,CASSPSRDYGYTF
TRBV15,NA,TRBJ2-1,NA,TGTGCCACCAGCAGAGTGAGGCAGCTAGCCTACAATGAGCAGTTCTTC,CATSRVRQLAYNEQFF
TRBV19,once,TRBJ1-1,NA,TGTGCCAGTAGTATCACGGGACAAGGTCTTGAAGCTTTCTTT,CASSITGQGLEAFF
TRBV6-1,NA,TRBJ2-7,TRBD1,TGTGCCAGCAGTGAGGGACAGGGTGACGCCTACGAGCAGTACTTC,CASSEGQGDAYEQYF
TRBV10-3,few,TRBJ1-5,TRBD1,TGTGCCATCAGTGACCTCCCTCCGGGAGGGGGCGGCCAGCCCCAGCATTTT,CAISDLPPGGGGQPQHF
TRBV7-2,once,TRBJ1-1,TRBD1,TGTGCCAGCAGCAAGCCGGGACAGTATTCTGAAGCTTTCTTT,CASSKPGQYSEAFF
TRBV5-1,NA,TRBJ1-2,TRBD1,TGCGCCACCAAACTTCGGACAGGAGGACACTATGGCTACACCTTC,CATKLRTGGHYGYTF
TRBV2,NA,TRBJ2-2,NA,TGTGCCAGCAGTGAGGGGGGATCGGACACCGGGGAGCTGTTTTTT,CASSEGGSDTGELFF
TRBV28,once,TRBJ2-1,TRBD2,TGTGCCAGCAGTCCTAGCGGAACATACAATGAGCAGTTCTTC,CASSPSGTYNEQFF
TRBV19,NA,TRBJ2-7,TRBD1,TGTGCCAGTAGTATAAGGGGACAGCCCTACGAGCAGTACTTC,CASSIRGQPYEQYF
TRBV2,NA,TRBJ1-2,TRBD1,TGTGCCAGCAGGGGGGGGACAGGGTCGATTCGTGGCTACACCTTC,CASRGGTGSIRGYTF
TRBV7-2,NA,TRBJ1-2,NA,TGTGCCAGCAGCTTAGCGTTGCGGGAGCCTCCAGGAGGCTACACCTTC,CASSLALREPPGGYTF
TRBV28,NA,TRBJ1-5,NA,TGTGCCAGCAGTTTGGTCAGTCCTAATCAGCCCCAGCATTTT,CASSLVSPNQPQHF
TRBV19,NA,TRBJ2-1,TRBD2,TGTGCCAGTAGGAGACAAGCGGGAACGCTCTACAATGAGCAGTTCTTC,CASRRQAGTLYNEQFF
TRBV7-6,NA,TRBJ2-3,NA,TGTGCCAGCAGCTTAGCAGGAGTCACAGATACGCAGTATTTT,CASSLAGVTDTQYF
TRBV5-6,NA,TRBJ1-2,TRBD1,TGTGCCAGCACCATAACAGGGGGGAGCTATGGCTACACCTTC,CASTITGGSYGYTF
TRBV7-3,NA,TRBJ2-2,TRBD1,TGTGCCAGCAGCCCCTCCGTTGTGACAGGGTTAGAGAACACCGGGGAGCTGTTTTTT,CASSPSVVTGLENTGELFF
TRBV1,NA,TRBJ2-1,NA,TGCACCAGCAGTATGCTGAGCTCCTACAATGAGCAGTTCTTC,CTSSMLSSYNEQFF
TRBV9,NA,TRBJ1-6,NA,TGTGCCAGCAGCCCAGGGACATCGTCACCCCTCCACTTT,CASSPGTSSPLHF
TRBV3-1/TRBV3-2,NA,TRBJ1-2,NA,TGTGCCAGCAGCCAAGTGGGCAGTTCCCTTTATGGCTACACCTTC,CASSQVGSSLYGYTF